The T cell receptor beta chain under discussion was sequenced for a study of cytomegalovirus exposure and HLA in healthy donors. Broader study findings: Using the classifier, cytomegalovirus status was reportedly diagnosed with high specificity and sensitivity. For TCR beta chains, V- and J-gene trimming was later linked to a missense DCLRE1C variant. A later analysis reported that several of the most significant clusters appeared to be linked to common viral pathogens, among them Epstein-Barr virus.

Healthy bone marrow donors made up the donors. This clone appeared once. The antigen remains undetermined. PCR amplification relied on 60 Vbeta primers (plus 13 Jbeta primers). Measured with immunoSEQ multiplex PCR; TCRdb has only the in-frame clones, and not every one. The sample lists tens of thousands of clones; approximately 72% were seen once. This clonotype was sampled from a woman aged 40-49 years in good health and CMV-seronegative. Sequences were obtained from PBMCs.

DNA for the CDR3: TGTGCCAGCACCCAAGCGGGAGGGCCCCCCAATGAGCAGTTCTTC. This codes for CASTQAGGPPNEQFF. This chain uses TRBV9 with TRBJ2-1; TRBD2 aligns across 10 bases. The CDR3 runs 15 residues. After removal of 6 bases from V and 6 bases from J, the junction contained 9 bases not matched to a gene. Germline CDR1 is SGDLS and CDR2 is YYNGEE.